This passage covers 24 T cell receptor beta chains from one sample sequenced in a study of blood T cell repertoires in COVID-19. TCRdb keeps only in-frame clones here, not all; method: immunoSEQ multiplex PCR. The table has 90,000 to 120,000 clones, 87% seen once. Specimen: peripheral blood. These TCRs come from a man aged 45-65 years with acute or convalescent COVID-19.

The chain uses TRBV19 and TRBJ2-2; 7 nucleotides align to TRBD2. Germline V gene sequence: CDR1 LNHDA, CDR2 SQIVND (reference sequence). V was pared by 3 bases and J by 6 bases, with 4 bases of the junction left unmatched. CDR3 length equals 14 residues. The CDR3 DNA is TGTGCCAGTAGTATTTTGACTAGCTCCGGGGAGCTGTTTTTT. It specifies CASSILTSSGELFF.

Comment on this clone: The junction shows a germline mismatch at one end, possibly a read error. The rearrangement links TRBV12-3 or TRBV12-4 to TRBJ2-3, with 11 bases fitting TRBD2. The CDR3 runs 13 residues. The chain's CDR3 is CASSAGLAGREDF. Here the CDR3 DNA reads TGTGCCAGCAGTGCCGGACTAGCGGGTCGGGAGGATTTT.

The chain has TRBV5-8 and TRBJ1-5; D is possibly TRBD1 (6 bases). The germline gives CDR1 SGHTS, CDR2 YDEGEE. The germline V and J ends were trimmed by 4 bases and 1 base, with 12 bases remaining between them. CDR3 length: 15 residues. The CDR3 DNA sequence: TGTGCCAGCAGCGCCAGGGGTTCGAGCAATCAGCCCCAGCATTTT. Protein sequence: CASSARGSSNQPQHF. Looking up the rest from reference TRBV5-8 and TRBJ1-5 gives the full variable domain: EAGVTQSPTHLIKTRGQQATLRCSPISGHTSVYWYQQALGLGLQFLLWYDEGEERNRGNFPPRFSGRQFPNYSSELNVNALELEDSALYLCASSARGSSNQPQHFGDGTRLSIL.

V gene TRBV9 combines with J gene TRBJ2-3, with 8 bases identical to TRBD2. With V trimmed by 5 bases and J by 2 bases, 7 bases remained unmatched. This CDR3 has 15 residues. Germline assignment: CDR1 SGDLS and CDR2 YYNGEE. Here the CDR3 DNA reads TGTGCCAGCAGTTTGAGCGGGAGTGTCACAGATACGCAGTATTTT. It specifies CASSLSGSVTDTQYF.

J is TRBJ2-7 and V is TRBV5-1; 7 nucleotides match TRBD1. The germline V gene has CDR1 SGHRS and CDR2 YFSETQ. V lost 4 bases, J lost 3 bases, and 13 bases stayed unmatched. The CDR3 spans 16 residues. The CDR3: CASSPLYVTGNYEQYF. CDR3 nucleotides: TGCGCCAGCAGCCCGCTGTACGTGACAGGGAACTACGAGCAGTACTTC.

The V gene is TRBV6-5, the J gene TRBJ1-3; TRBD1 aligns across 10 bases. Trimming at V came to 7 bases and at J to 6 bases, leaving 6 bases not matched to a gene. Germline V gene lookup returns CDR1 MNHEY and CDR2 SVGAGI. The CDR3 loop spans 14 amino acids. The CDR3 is CASILDRGLNTIYF. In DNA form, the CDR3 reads TGTGCCAGCATCCTGGACAGGGGGTTAAACACCATATATTTT.

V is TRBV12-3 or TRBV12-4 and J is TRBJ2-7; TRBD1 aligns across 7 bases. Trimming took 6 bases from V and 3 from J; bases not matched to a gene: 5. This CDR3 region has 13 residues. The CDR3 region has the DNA TGTGCCAGCAGCCCAGGGACAGTCTACGAGCAGTACTTC. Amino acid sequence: CASSPGTVYEQYF.

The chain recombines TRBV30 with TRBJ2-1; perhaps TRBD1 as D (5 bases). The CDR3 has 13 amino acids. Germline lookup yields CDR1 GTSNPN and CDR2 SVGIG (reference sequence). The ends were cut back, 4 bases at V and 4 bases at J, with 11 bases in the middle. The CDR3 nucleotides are TGTGCCTGGAATCCATCAGGGTACAATGAGCAGTTCTTC. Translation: CAWNPSGYNEQFF.

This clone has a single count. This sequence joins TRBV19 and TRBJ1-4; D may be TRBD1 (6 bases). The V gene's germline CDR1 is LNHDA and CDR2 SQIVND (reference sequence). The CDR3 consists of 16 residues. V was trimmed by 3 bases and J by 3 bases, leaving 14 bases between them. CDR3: CASSIGGRGANEKLFF. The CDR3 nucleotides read TGTGCCAGTAGTATCGGGGGGCGCGGAGCTAATGAAAAACTGTTTTTT.

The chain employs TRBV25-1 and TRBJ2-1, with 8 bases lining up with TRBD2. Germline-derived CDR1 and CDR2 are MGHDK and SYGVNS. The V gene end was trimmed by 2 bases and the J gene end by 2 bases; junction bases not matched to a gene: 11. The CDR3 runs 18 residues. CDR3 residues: CASSEGAGGPPTYNEQFF. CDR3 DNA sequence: TGTGCCAGCAGTGAAGGTGCGGGAGGCCCCCCCACCTACAATGAGCAGTTCTTC.

The CDR3 region is CASSLTASQYF. The CDR3 nucleotides read TGTGCCAGCAGCTTAACAGCCTCGCAGTATTTT. V is TRBV7-2 and J is TRBJ2-3; D is ambiguous. Germline loops: CDR1 SGHTA, CDR2 FQGNSA. V was cut by 2 bases and J by 10 bases, with 7 bases left in between. CDR3 size: 11 residues.

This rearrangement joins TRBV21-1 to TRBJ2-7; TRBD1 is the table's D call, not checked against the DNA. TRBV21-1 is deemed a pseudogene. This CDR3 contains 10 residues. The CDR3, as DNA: TGTGCCGGGCCGTCTTCCGAGCAGTACTTC. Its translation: CAGPSSEQYF.

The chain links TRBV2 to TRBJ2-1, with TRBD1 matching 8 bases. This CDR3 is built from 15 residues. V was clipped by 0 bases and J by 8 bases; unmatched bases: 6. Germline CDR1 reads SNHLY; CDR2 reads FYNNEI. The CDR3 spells CASSEARTGKHEQFF. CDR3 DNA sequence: TGTGCCAGCAGTGAAGCCAGGACAGGGAAACATGAGCAGTTCTTC.

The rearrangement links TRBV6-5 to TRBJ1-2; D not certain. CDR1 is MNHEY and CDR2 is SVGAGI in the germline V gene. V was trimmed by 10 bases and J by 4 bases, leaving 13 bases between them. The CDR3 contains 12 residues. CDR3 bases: TGTGCCACAGGACCACGGGGCTATGGCTACACCTTC. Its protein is CATGPRGYGYTF.

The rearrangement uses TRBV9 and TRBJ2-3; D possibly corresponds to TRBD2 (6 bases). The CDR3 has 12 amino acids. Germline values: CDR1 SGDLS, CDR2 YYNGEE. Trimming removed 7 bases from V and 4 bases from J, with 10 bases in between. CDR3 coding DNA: TGTGCCAGCTCCCCGGGGGCAGATACGCAGTATTTT. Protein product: CASSPGADTQYF.

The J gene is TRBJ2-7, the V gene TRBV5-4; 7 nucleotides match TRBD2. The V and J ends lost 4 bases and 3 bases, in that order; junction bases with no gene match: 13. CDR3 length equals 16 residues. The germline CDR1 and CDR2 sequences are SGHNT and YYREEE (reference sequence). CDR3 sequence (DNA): TGTGCCAGCAGCCCATATCGCGGCGGGAGACTCTACGAGCAGTACTTC. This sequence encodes CASSPYRGGRLYEQYF.

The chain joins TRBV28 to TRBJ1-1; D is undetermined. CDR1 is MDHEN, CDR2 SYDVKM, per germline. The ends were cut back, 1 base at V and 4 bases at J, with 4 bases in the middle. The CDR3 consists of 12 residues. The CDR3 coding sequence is TGTGCCAGCAGTTTATTAGTCACTGAAGCTTTCTTT. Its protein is CASSLLVTEAFF.

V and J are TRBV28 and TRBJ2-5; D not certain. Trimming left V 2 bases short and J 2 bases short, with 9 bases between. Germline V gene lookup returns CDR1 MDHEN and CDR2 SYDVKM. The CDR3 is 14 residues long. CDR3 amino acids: CASSLILRQETQYF. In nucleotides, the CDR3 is TGTGCCAGCAGTTTAATTCTGCGTCAAGAGACCCAGTACTTC. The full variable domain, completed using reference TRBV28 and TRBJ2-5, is DVKVTQSSRYLVKRTGEKVFLECVQDMDHENMFWYRQDPGLGLRLIYFSYDVKMKEKGDIPEGYSVSREKKERFSLILESASTNQTSMYLCASSLILRQETQYFGPGTRLLVL.

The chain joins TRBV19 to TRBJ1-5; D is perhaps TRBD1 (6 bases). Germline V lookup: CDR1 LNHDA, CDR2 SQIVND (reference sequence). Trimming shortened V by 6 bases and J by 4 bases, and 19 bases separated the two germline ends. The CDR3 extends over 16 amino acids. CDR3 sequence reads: CASRSGGLGRNQPQHF. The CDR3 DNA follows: TGTGCCAGTAGATCGGGGGGGCTGGGGCGGAATCAGCCCCAGCATTTT. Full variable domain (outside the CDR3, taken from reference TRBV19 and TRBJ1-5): DGGITQSPKYLFRKEGQNVTLSCEQNLNHDAMYWYRQDPGQGLRLIYYSQIVNDFQKGDIAEGYSVSREKKESFPLTVTSAQKNPTAFYLCASRSGGLGRNQPQHFGDGTRLSIL.

The DNA for the CDR3 is TGTGCCAGCAGCCTTACTAGTACAGATACGCAGTATTTT. This encodes CASSLTSTDTQYF. The chain is built from TRBV27 and TRBJ2-3, with a tentative D call TRBD2 (5 bases). The V gene lost 6 bases and the J gene lost 3 bases, with 10 bases spanning the gap. This CDR3 comprises 13 residues. Germline V lookup: CDR1 MNHEY, CDR2 SMNVEV (reference sequence).

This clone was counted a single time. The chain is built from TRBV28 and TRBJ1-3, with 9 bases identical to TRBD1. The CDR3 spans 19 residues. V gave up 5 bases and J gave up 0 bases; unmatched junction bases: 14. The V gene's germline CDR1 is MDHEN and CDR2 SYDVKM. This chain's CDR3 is CASSPRGQGTKLSGNTIYF. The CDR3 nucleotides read TGTGCCAGCAGTCCCCGGGGACAGGGAACCAAACTCTCTGGAAACACCATATATTTT.

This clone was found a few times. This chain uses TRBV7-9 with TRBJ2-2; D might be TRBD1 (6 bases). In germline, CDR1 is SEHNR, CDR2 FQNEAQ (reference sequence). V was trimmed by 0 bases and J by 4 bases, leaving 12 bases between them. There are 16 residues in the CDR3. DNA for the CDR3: TGTGCCAGCAGCTTAGCGGTGCCAGGGGCCACCGGGGAGCTGTTTTTT. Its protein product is CASSLAVPGATGELFF.

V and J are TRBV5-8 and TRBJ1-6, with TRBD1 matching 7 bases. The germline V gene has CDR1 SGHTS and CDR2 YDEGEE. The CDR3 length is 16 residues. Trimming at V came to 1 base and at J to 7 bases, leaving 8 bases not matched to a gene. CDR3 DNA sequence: TGTGCCAGCAGCTTGCAGGGGGGCGCGAAGAATTCACCCCTCCACTTT. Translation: CASSLQGGAKNSPLHF.

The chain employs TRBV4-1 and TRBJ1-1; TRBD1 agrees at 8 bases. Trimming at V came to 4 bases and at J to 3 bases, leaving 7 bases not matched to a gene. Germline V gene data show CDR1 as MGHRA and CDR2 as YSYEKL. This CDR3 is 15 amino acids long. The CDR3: CASSRAGGADTEAFF. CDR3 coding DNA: TGCGCCAGCAGCCGAGCAGGGGGCGCAGACACTGAAGCTTTCTTT.